This TCR beta chain was sequenced during a study of shared clonotypes between healthy human individuals. CDR1 and CDR2 from the germline V gene are WSHSY and SAAADI. V lost 5 bases and J lost 4; bases outside the gene matches: 3. The CDR3 totals 14 residues. Clones were read by immunoSEQ multiplex PCR, and TCRdb kept only the in-frame ones, dropping some. The sample records some 1,900,000 clones, approximately 94% being singletons. The naive CD8 population came from CD45RO-negative cells selected for CCR7, without terminally differentiated effector memory CD45RA+ cells. This clone was picked up one time.

This TCR was sampled from a young man in good health. V is TRBV10-2 and J is TRBJ2-1; 9 bases agree with TRBD2. Sequenced material: naive CD8+ T cells sorted from blood. The chain's CDR3 is CASSLAGEYNEQFF. For the CDR3, the DNA is TGCGCCAGCAGTTTAGCGGGGGAGTACAATGAGCAGTTCTTC.